The 6 T cell receptor beta chains presented below share a single source sample, sequenced in a study of cytomegalovirus exposure and HLA in healthy donors. Measured with immunoSEQ multiplex PCR; TCRdb has only the in-frame clones, and not every one. The repertoire holds about 92,000 clones, with 80% to 95% as singletons. Sequences were obtained from PBMCs. The source is a woman in her thirties in good health and CMV-seropositive.

The V gene is TRBV27, the J gene TRBJ1-2, with 10 bases lining up with TRBD1. CDR3 size: 14 residues. Germline V gene sequence: CDR1 MNHEY, CDR2 SMNVEV (reference sequence). V was clipped by 5 bases and J by 7 bases; unmatched bases: 7. This CDR3 reads CASSPDRGPSGYTF. The DNA for the CDR3 is TGTGCCAGCAGTCCAGACAGGGGGCCGAGTGGCTACACCTTC.

This clone was detected only a few times. This chain uses TRBV19 with TRBJ2-3, with 10 bases lining up with TRBD2. CDR3 length: 17 residues. The germline CDR1 and CDR2 sequences are LNHDA and SQIVND (reference sequence). With 7 bases clipped from V and 3 bases from J, the junction kept 13 bases outside the gene matches. In DNA, the CDR3 is TGTGCCAGTACTAATCTTAGGTCTAGCGGGAGTACAGATACGCAGTATTTT. Translating gives CASTNLRSSGSTDTQYF.

This clone was detected only once. The chain employs TRBV30 and TRBJ1-1; D call uncertain. The CDR3 is made up of 12 amino acids. The V and J ends lost 4 bases and 0 bases respectively, with 6 bases between them. Germline values: CDR1 GTSNPN, CDR2 SVGIG (reference sequence). The CDR3 is CAWNPVNTEAFF. CDR3 bases: TGTGCCTGGAATCCAGTGAACACTGAAGCTTTCTTT.

The CDR3 loop reads CASSRTSGEQFF. CDR3 coding DNA: TGTGCCAGCAGCCGGACCAGCGGTGAGCAGTTCTTC. The chain is built from TRBV7-9 and TRBJ2-1; tentatively, D is TRBD2 (5 bases). V was clipped by 5 bases and J by 9 bases, with 11 bases between them. This CDR3 is 12 amino acids long. CDR1 is SEHNR and CDR2 is FQNEAQ in the germline V gene (reference sequence).

The chain uses TRBV7-2 and TRBJ1-1; tentatively, D is TRBD1 (5 bases). This CDR3 is 16 amino acids long. V lost 0 bases, J lost 6 bases, and 17 bases lay in between. CDR1 is SGHTA and CDR2 is FQGNSA in the germline V gene. The CDR3 spells CASSLARSGRGAEAFF. CDR3 coding DNA: TGTGCCAGCAGCTTAGCGAGGTCAGGGAGGGGCGCTGAAGCTTTCTTT.

V is TRBV11-2 and J is TRBJ1-4; D is uncertain. Germline CDR1 reads SGHAT; CDR2 reads FQNNGV. This CDR3 is built from 13 residues. Deletions cut 5 bases from V and 7 bases from J, with 11 bases between. The CDR3 nucleotides read TGTGCCAGCAGCCTCCGCATGGCTGAAAAACTGTTTTTT. Its protein is CASSLRMAEKLFF.